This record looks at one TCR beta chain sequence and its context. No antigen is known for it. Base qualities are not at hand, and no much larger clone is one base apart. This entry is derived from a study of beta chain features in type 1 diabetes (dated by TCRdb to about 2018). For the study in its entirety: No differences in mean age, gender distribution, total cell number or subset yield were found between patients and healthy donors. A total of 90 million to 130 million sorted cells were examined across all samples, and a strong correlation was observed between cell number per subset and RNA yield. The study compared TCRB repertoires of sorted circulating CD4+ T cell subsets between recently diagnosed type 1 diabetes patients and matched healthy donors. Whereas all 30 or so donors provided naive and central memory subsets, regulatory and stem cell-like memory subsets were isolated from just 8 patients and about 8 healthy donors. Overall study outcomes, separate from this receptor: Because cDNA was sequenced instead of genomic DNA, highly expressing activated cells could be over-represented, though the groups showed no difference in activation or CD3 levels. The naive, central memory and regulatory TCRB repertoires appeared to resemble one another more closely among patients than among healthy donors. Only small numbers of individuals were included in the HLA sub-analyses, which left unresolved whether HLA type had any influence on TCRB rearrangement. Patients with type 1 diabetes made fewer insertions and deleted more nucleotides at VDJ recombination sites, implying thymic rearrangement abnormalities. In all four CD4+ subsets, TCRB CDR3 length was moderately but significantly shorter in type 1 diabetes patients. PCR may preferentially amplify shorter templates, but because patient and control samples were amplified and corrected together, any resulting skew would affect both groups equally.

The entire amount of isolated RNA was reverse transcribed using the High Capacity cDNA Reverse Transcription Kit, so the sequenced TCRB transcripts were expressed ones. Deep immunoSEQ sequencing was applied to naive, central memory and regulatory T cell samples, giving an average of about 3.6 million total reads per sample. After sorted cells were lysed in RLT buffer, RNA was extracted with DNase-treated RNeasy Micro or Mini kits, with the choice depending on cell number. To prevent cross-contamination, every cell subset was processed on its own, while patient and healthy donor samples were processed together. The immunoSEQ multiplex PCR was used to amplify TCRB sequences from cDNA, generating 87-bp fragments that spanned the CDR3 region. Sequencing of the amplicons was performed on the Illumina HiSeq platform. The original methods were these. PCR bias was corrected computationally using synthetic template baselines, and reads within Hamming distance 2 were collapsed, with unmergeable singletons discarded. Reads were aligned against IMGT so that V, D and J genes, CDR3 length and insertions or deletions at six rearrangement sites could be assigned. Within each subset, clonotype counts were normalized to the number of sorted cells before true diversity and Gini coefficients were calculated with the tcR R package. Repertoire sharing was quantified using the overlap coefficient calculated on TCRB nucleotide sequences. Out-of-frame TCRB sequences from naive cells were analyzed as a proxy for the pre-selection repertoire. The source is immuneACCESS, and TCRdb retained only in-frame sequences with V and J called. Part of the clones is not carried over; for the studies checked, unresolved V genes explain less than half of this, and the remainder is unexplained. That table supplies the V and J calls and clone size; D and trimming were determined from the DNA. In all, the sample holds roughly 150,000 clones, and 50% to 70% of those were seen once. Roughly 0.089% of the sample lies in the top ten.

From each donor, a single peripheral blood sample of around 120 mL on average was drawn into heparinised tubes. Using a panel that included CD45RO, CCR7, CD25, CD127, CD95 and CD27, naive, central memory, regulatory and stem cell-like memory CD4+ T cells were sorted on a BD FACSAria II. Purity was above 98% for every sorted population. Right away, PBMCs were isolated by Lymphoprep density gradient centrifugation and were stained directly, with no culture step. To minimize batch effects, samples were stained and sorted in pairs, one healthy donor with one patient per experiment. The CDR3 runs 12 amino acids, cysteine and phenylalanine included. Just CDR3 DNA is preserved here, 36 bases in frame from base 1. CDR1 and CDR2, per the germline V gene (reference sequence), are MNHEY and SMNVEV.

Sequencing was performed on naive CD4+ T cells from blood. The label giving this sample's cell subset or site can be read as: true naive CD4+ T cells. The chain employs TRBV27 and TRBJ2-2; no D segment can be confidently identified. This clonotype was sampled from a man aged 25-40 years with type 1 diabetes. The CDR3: CAEPGNTGELFF. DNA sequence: TGTGCGGAGCCCGGGAACACCGGGGAGCTGTTTTTT.